This TCR beta chain was captured in a study of CD8 T cells in ankylosing spondylitis. This clonotype was counted at least ten times. As yet, its antigen is unknown. TCRdb itself ran the 5' RACE reads through MiXCR, one entry per CDR3 protein. The repertoire consists of fewer than 650,000 distinct CDR3 sequences, with 9.5% to 15% occurring once and the leading ten covering almost 7%. The germline gives CDR1 SGHKS, CDR2 YYEKEE (reference sequence). The trim removed 4 bases at V and 6 bases at J, leaving 6 bases unmatched. CDR3 size: 15 residues. Whole-study results and caveats: Disease-linked clones bore a CD8+ phenotype, appearing relatively rarely in peripheral blood. The study identified a TCR beta motif of several highly homologous variants that appeared characteristic of ankylosing spondylitis blood.

The sequence was collected from a male donor with ankylosing spondylitis. The sample was blood, either unsorted or a sorted T cell fraction (not recorded which). The chain combines TRBV5-5 with TRBJ2-2, with 10 positions matching TRBD1. The CDR3 DNA is TGTGCCAGCAGCCGACAGGGGACAGGGGCCGGGGAGCTGTTTTTT. Translated: CASSRQGTGAGELFF. Variable domain in full (rest from reference TRBV5-5 and TRBJ2-2): DAGVTQSPTHLIKTRGQQVTLRCSPISGHKSVSWYQQVLGQGPQFIFQYYEKEERGRGNFPDRFSARQFPNYSSELNVNALLLGDSALYLCASSRQGTGAGELFFGEGSRLTVL.